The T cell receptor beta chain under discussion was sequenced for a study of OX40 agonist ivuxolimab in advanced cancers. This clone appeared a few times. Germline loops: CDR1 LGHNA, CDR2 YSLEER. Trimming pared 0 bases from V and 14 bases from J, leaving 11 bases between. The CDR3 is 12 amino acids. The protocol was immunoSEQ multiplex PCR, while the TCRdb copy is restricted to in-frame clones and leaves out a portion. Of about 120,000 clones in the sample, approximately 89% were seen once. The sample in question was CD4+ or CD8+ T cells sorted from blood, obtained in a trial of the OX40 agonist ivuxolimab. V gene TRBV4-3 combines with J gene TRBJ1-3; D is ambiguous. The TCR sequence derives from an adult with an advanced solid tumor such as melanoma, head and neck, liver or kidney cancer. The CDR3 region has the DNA TGCGCCAGCAGCCAAGATCGGAGCGTGTTATATTTT. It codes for CASSQDRSVLYF.